Below are 26 T cell receptor beta chains sequenced from a single sample in a study of CD8+ T cells in alopecia areata. RNA extraction and reverse transcription yielded cDNA as sequencing template. The data were produced by immunoSEQ multiplex PCR, yet TCRdb's version contains in-frame clones alone and is incomplete. The repertoire holds more than 75,000 clones, with approximately 42% as singletons. Sequenced: CD4+ T cells sorted from blood. The origin of the receptors is a human donor with alopecia areata.

This chain links TRBV5-1 with TRBJ2-5; D may be TRBD2 (6 bases). Germline values: CDR1 SGHRS, CDR2 YFSETQ. The CDR3 totals 12 residues. Trimming left V 4 bases short and J 4 bases short, with 8 bases between. This CDR3 is CASSVEGETQYF. The CDR3 DNA reads TGCGCCAGCAGCGTGGAGGGAGAGACCCAGTACTTC.

This clone was recorded at least ten times. V is TRBV7-2 and J is TRBJ2-5; no firm D call. The ends were cut back, 0 bases at V and 5 bases at J, with 13 bases in the middle. The CDR3 length is 15 residues. Germline CDR1 SGHTA, CDR2 FQGNSA. The CDR3, as DNA: TGTGCCAGCAGCTTAGCGCTTCACAGTGGGGAGACCCAGTACTTC. Amino acids: CASSLALHSGETQYF.

This clone was observed a handful of times. The rearrangement uses TRBV6-6 and TRBJ2-4; no reliable D call. The ends were cut back, 0 bases at V and 6 bases at J, with 12 bases in the middle. The CDR3 loop spans 15 amino acids. Germline-derived CDR1 and CDR2 are MNHNY and SVGAGI (reference sequence). The DNA for the CDR3 is TGTGCCAGCAGTTACTCGGGCAGCTCTGGAAACATTCAGTACTTC. Its translation: CASSYSGSSGNIQYF.

In regard to this clone: The germline gene is not matched at one end of the junction; a read error may be the cause. Other DNA sequences in this specimen translate into the identical CDR3. V and J are TRBV29-1 and TRBJ2-1, with 9 bases identical to TRBD2. This CDR3 has 14 amino acids. The germline V gene encodes CDR1 SQVTM and CDR2 ANQGSEA. The CDR3 DNA reads TGCAGCGTTGAAGCTAGCGGGACTGGCAATGAGCAATTCTTC. It is translated as CSVEASGTGNEQFF.

This clone has a handful of counts. The germline gene is not matched at one end of the junction; a read error may be the cause. The V call is TRBV18, the J call TRBJ2-7; D is unresolved. The V gene's germline CDR1 is KGHSH and CDR2 LQKENI. This CDR3 is 9 amino acids long. The CDR3 region is CASSPPLRF. The CDR3 DNA reads TGTGCCAGCTCACCACCTTTACGGTTT.

This clone was seen a handful of times. CDR3 nucleotide sequence: TGTGCCAGTAGACCCAGTGGAAATAGCTATGGCTACACCTTC. Translation gives CASRPSGNSYGYTF. The rearrangement links TRBV19 to TRBJ1-2; D is ambiguous. The V and J ends lost 6 bases and 4 bases respectively, with 15 bases between them. CDR3 length: 14 residues. Germline loops: CDR1 LNHDA, CDR2 SQIVND (reference sequence).

This chain links TRBV4-3 with TRBJ1-2; D remains ambiguous. CDR1 is LGHNA and CDR2 is YSLEER in the germline V gene. CDR3 length equals 15 residues. Deletions cut 1 base from V and 4 bases from J, with 13 bases between. DNA of the CDR3: TGCGCCAGCAGCCAAGGGCTGGGCGTCGGCTATGGCTACACCTTC. Translation gives CASSQGLGVGYGYTF.

This clone was recorded only once. The chain is built from TRBV5-1 and TRBJ2-1, with 8 bases lining up with TRBD1. This CDR3 is 18 amino acids long. The J segment lost 8 bases and the V segment lost 4 bases, leaving 20 bases of the junction unmatched. Germline V gives CDR1 SGHRS, CDR2 YFSETQ. CDR3 coding DNA: TGCGCCAGCAGCACGCCTCTCCGCGGGACAGGCAACCGCGATGAGCAGTTCTTC. Protein product: CASSTPLRGTGNRDEQFF. Variable domain in full (rest from reference TRBV5-1 and TRBJ2-1): KAGVTQTPRYLIKTRGQQVTLSCSPISGHRSVSWYQQTPGQGLQFLFEYFSETQRNKGNFPGRFSGRQFSNSRSEMNVSTLELGDSALYLCASSTPLRGTGNRDEQFFGPGTRLTVL.

The chain couples TRBV7-2 to TRBJ2-1; no clear D. Germline CDR1 SGHTA, CDR2 FQGNSA. V dropped 0 bases and J dropped 9 bases, with 3 bases sitting between them. This CDR3 has 11 residues. CDR3 in DNA: TGTGCCAGCAGCTTAGCGGTTGAGCAGTTCTTC. Translated: CASSLAVEQFF.

The chain is built from TRBV7-8 and TRBJ2-1; 10 nucleotides line up with TRBD2. Germline-derived CDR1 and CDR2 are SGHVS and FQNEAQ. This CDR3 has 15 residues. Trimming removed 5 bases from V and 4 bases from J; junction bases left unmatched: 5. The CDR3 bases are TGTGCCAGCAGCCAGGCTAGCGGGGGATACAATGAGCAGTTCTTC. It yields the protein CASSQASGGYNEQFF.

The chain combines TRBV7-8 with TRBJ1-6; D is perhaps TRBD1 (5 bases). Deletions cut 3 bases from V and 9 bases from J, with 15 bases between. Germline-derived CDR1 and CDR2 are SGHVS and FQNEAQ. The CDR3 consists of 15 residues. CDR3 DNA sequence: TGTGCCAGCAGCTTTAACGAGGGGTTTCGTTCACCCCTCCACTTT. This encodes CASSFNEGFRSPLHF.

The V gene is TRBV30, the J gene TRBJ2-5, with 9 bases matching TRBD1. CDR1 is GTSNPN and CDR2 is SVGIG in the germline V gene (reference sequence). V lost 2 bases, J lost 5 bases, and 6 bases stayed unmatched. The CDR3 is 14 amino acids. The CDR3 coding sequence is TGTGCCTGGAGTTCGGACAGGGGCGGGGAGACCCAGTACTTC. Translated: CAWSSDRGGETQYF.

The rearrangement uses TRBV29-1 and TRBJ2-7; TRBD1 aligns across 10 bases. Germline lookup yields CDR1 SQVTM and CDR2 ANQGSEA. This CDR3 is built from 14 residues. V lost 6 bases, J lost 0 bases, and 5 bases stayed unmatched. CDR3 DNA: TGCAGCGTGTTGGGACAGGGGAGCTCCTACGAGCAGTACTTC. This codes for CSVLGQGSSYEQYF.

This CDR3 is CASRRHSYEQYF. The CDR3 nucleotides read TGCGCCAGCAGACGCCACTCCTACGAGCAGTACTTC. The genes are TRBV4-3 and TRBJ2-7; D unresolved. This CDR3 has 12 residues. Trimming left V 6 bases short and J 0 bases short, with 6 bases between. Per the germline V gene, CDR1 is LGHNA and CDR2 is YSLEER.

The rearrangement uses TRBV29-1 and TRBJ1-1; D uncertain. The CDR3 extends over 11 amino acids. Germline loops: CDR1 SQVTM, CDR2 ANQGSEA. V gave up 7 bases and J gave up 0 bases, with 6 bases separating them. The CDR3 loop is CSGHMNTEAFF. CDR3 nucleotide sequence: TGCAGCGGACATATGAACACTGAAGCTTTCTTT. Full variable domain (missing parts from reference TRBV29-1 and TRBJ1-1): SAVISQKPSRDICQRGTSLTIQCQVDSQVTMMFWYRQQPGQSLTLIATANQGSEATYESGFVIDKFPISRPNLTFSTLTVSNMSPEDSSIYLCSGHMNTEAFFGQGTRLTVV.

V is TRBV5-1 and J is TRBJ2-6, with D unclear. V gave up 5 bases and J gave up 1 base, with 7 bases separating them. This CDR3 is built from 14 residues. Germline CDR1 and CDR2: SGHRS and YFSETQ. The chain's CDR3 is CASSGGSGANVLTF. The CDR3 coding sequence is TGCGCCAGCAGTGGTGGATCTGGGGCCAACGTCCTGACTTTC.

The chain uses TRBV4-3 and TRBJ2-1; 9 bases are a match to TRBD2. The V and J ends lost 1 base and 5 bases, in that order; junction bases with no gene match: 6. Germline V lookup: CDR1 LGHNA, CDR2 YSLEER. The CDR3 sequence is 16 residues long. The CDR3 region is CASSQVGLAGNNEQFF. In DNA, the CDR3 is TGCGCCAGCAGCCAAGTGGGTCTAGCGGGAAACAATGAGCAGTTCTTC.

The chain recombines TRBV4-2 with TRBJ2-3; a possible D gene is TRBD2 (6 bases). CDR3 length equals 14 residues. The ends were cut back, 3 bases at V and 2 bases at J, with 9 bases in the middle. Germline-derived CDR1 and CDR2 are LGHNA and YNFKEQ. The CDR3 bases are TGTGCCAGCAGCCAGGGACTCTACACAGATACGCAGTATTTT. Its protein is CASSQGLYTDTQYF.

This clone showed up just a few times. V gene TRBV30 combines with J gene TRBJ2-1; 10 positions match TRBD1. The V and J ends lost 1 base and 8 bases, in that order; junction bases with no gene match: 5. From germline, CDR1 is GTSNPN and CDR2 SVGIG (reference sequence). The CDR3 sequence is 14 residues long. The CDR3 sequence is CAWSGDRGRYEQFF. In DNA, the CDR3 is TGTGCCTGGAGTGGGGACAGGGGTCGGTATGAGCAGTTCTTC.

This rearrangement joins TRBV7-2 to TRBJ2-7, with D unresolved. The V end was cut by 5 bases, the J end by 3 bases, with 14 bases between. Germline CDR1 and CDR2: SGHTA and FQGNSA. This CDR3 contains 14 residues. In nucleotides, the CDR3 is TGTGCCAGCAGCATGATGGGATCTTTCTACGAGCAGTACTTC. Translation: CASSMMGSFYEQYF. Full variable domain (rest looked up from reference TRBV7-2 and TRBJ2-7): GAGVSQSPSNKVTEKGKDVELRCDPISGHTALYWYRQSLGQGLEFLIYFQGNSAPDKSGLPSDRFSAERTGGSVSTLTIQRTQQEDSAVYLCASSMMGSFYEQYFGPGTRLTVT.

This clone was seen a few times. V gene TRBV28 combines with J gene TRBJ2-1, with 10 bases aligning to TRBD1. In germline, CDR1 is MDHEN, CDR2 SYDVKM. Germline trimming cut 3 bases from V and 8 bases from J; bases unmatched to any gene: 7. The CDR3 has 15 residues. This chain's CDR3 is CASSLMGQGMDEQFF. In nucleotides, the CDR3 is TGTGCCAGCAGTTTGATGGGACAGGGGATGGATGAGCAGTTCTTC. The whole variable domain, remainder taken from reference TRBV28 and TRBJ2-1, is DVKVTQSSRYLVKRTGEKVFLECVQDMDHENMFWYRQDPGLGLRLIYFSYDVKMKEKGDIPEGYSVSREKKERFSLILESASTNQTSMYLCASSLMGQGMDEQFFGPGTRLTVL.

The chain carries TRBV27 and TRBJ2-7; D remains ambiguous. Germline CDR1 is MNHEY and CDR2 is SMNVEV (reference sequence). The length of the CDR3 is 13 residues. V was shortened by 3 bases and J by 3 bases, with 9 bases between the two germline ends. The CDR3 loop reads CASSLTQNYEQYF. The CDR3 bases are TGTGCCAGCAGTTTGACACAAAACTACGAGCAGTACTTC.

This clone has only a few counts. This chain links TRBV7-2 with TRBJ1-5; D might be TRBD1 (6 bases). CDR1 and CDR2 from the germline V gene are SGHTA and FQGNSA. There are 19 residues in the CDR3. Trimming left V 4 bases short and J 0 bases short, with 22 bases between. CDR3 region: CASSSGSGRRGYSNQPQHF. CDR3 DNA sequence: TGTGCCAGCAGCTCCGGCTCGGGACGAAGGGGGTATAGCAATCAGCCCCAGCATTTT.

The chain carries TRBV7-9 and TRBJ1-2, with TRBD1 as a possible D gene (6 bases). V was pared by 4 bases and J by 3 bases, with 9 bases between. Germline assignment: CDR1 SEHNR and CDR2 FQNEAQ (reference sequence). The CDR3 runs 13 residues. CDR3 sequence: CASSYTGYYGYTF. In DNA form, the CDR3 reads TGTGCCAGCAGCTACACAGGGTACTATGGCTACACCTTC.

V and J are TRBV4-1 and TRBJ2-1; TRBD2 aligns across 11 bases. The CDR3 extends over 18 amino acids. Germline V gene lookup returns CDR1 MGHRA and CDR2 YSYEKL. Losses at the gene ends were 1 base for V and 4 bases for J; bases not matched to a gene: 9. In DNA, the CDR3 is TGCGCCAGCAGCCAAGTGAGAGGACTAGCGGGTTCTTACAATGAGCAGTTCTTC. It yields the protein CASSQVRGLAGSYNEQFF.

This clone was seen more than once but under ten times. The chain carries TRBV14 and TRBJ2-1; 9 bases are shared with TRBD2. The germline V gene encodes CDR1 SGHDN and CDR2 FVKESK. The CDR3 sequence is 15 residues long. After removal of 3 bases from V and 9 bases from J, the junction contained 9 bases not matched to a gene. The CDR3 loop is CASSHLAGPRGEQFF. The CDR3, as DNA: TGTGCCAGCAGCCACCTAGCGGGACCTCGGGGTGAGCAGTTCTTC.